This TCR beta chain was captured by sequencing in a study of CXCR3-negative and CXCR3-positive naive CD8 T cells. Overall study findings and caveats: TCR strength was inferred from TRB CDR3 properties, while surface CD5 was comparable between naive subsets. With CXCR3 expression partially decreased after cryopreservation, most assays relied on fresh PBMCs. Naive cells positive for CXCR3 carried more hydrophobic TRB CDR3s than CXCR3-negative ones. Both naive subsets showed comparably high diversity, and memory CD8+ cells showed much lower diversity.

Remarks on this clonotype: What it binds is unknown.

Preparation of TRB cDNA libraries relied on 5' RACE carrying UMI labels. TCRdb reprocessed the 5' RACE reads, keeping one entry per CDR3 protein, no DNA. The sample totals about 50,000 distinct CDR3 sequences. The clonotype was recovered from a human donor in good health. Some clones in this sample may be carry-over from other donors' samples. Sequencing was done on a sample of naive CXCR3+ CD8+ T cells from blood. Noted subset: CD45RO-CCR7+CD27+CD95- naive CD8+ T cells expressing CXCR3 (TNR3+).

CDR3 loop: CASSGSYEQYF. The chain has TRBV7-9 and TRBJ2-7. The CDR3 covers 11 residues. Germline assignment: CDR1 SEHNR and CDR2 FQNEAQ (reference sequence).